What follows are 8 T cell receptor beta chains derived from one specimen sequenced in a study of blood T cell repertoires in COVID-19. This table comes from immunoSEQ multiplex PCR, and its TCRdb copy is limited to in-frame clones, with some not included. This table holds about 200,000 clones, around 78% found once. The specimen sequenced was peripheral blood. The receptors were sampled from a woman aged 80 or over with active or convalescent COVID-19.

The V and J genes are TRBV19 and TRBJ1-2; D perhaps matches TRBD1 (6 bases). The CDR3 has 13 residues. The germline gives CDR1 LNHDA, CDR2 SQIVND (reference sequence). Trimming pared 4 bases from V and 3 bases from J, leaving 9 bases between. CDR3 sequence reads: CASSTGDYYGYTF. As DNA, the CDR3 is TGTGCCAGTAGTACAGGGGATTACTATGGCTACACCTTC.

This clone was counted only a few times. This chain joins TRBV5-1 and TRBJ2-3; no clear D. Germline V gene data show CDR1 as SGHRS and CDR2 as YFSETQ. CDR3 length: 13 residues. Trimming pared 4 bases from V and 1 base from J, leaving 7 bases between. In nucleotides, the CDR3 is TGCGCCAGCAGCGTCACAGGCACAGATACGCAGTATTTT. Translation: CASSVTGTDTQYF. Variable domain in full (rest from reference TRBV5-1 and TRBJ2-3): KAGVTQTPRYLIKTRGQQVTLSCSPISGHRSVSWYQQTPGQGLQFLFEYFSETQRNKGNFPGRFSGRQFSNSRSEMNVSTLELGDSALYLCASSVTGTDTQYFGPGTRLTVL.

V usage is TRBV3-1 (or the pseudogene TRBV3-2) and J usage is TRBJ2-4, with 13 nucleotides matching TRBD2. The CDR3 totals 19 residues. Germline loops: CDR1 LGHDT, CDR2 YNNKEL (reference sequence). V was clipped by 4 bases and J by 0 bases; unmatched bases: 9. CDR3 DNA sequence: TGTGCCAGCAGCCCTACCGGGACTAGCGGGGTTGTAGCCAAAAACATTCAGTACTTC. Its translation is CASSPTGTSGVVAKNIQYF.

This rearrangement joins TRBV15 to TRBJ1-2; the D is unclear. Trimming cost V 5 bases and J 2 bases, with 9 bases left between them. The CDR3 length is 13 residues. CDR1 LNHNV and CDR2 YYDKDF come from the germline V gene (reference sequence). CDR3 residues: CATSPQANYGYTF. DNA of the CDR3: TGTGCCACCAGCCCTCAGGCCAACTATGGCTACACCTTC. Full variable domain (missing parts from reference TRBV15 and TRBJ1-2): DAMVIQNPRYQVTQFGKPVTLSCSQTLNHNVMYWYQQKSSQAPKLLFHYYDKDFNNEADTPDNFQSRRPNTSFCFLDIRSPGLGDTAMYLCATSPQANYGYTFGSGTRLTVV.

CDR3 amino acids: CASSYNPQGAGEKLFF. The CDR3 DNA is TGTGCCAGCAGCTACAACCCACAGGGAGCTGGGGAAAAACTGTTTTTT. The chain joins TRBV7-2 to TRBJ1-4; D possibly corresponds to TRBD1 (6 bases). Germline assignment: CDR1 SGHTA and CDR2 FQGNSA. Deletions cut 4 bases from V and 8 bases from J, with 20 bases between. The length of the CDR3 is 16 residues.

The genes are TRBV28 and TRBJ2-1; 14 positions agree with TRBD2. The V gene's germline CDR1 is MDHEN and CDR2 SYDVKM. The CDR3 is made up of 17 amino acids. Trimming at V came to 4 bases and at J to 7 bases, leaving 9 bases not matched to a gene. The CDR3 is CASSSPRTSGGLNEQFF. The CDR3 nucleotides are TGTGCCAGCAGTTCACCCCGGACTAGCGGGGGGTTAAATGAGCAGTTCTTC.

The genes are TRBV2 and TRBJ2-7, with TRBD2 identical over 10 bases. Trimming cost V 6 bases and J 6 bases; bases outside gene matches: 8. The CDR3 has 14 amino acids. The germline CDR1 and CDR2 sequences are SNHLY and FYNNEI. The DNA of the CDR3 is TGTGCCAGCAGCCGAGCGGGGGGGGACCGCGAGCAGTACTTC. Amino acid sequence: CASSRAGGDREQYF.

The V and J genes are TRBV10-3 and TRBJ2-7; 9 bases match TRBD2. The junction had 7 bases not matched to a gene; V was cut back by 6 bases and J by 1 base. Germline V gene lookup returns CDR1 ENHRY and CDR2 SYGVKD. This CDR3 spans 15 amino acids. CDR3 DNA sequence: TGTGCCATCAGCGGGGGGACTAGCCGGTCCTACGAGCAGTACTTC. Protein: CAISGGTSRSYEQYF.